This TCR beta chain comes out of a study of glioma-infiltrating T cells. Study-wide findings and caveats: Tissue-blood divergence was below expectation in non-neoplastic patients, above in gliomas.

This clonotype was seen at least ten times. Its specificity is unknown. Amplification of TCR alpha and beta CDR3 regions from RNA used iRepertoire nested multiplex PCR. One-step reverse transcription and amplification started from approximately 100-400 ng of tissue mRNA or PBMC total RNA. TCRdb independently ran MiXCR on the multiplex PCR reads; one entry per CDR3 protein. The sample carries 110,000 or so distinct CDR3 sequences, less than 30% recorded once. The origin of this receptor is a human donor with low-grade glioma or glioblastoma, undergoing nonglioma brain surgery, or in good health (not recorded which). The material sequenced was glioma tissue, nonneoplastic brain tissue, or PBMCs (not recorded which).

The CDR3 spells CASTPRARRPYEQYF. The CDR3 DNA reads TGTGCCAGCACCCCTCGAGCGAGGCGTCCCTACGAGCAGTACTTC. The rearrangement links TRBV28 to TRBJ2-7; D is uncertain. V lost 7 bases to trimming and J lost 2 bases, with 18 bases between them. The germline gives CDR1 MDHEN, CDR2 SYDVKM. The CDR3 is made up of 15 amino acids. The full variable domain, rest sourced from reference TRBV28 and TRBJ2-7, is DVKVTQSSRYLVKRTGEKVFLECVQDMDHENMFWYRQDPGLGLRLIYFSYDVKMKEKGDIPEGYSVSREKKERFSLILESASTNQTSMYLCASTPRARRPYEQYFGPGTRLTVT.